The 18 T cell receptor beta chains below all came from one sample that was sequenced in a study of shared clonotypes between healthy human individuals (dated by TCRdb to the early 2020s). The protocol used for the library was the immunoSEQ multiplex PCR assay. TCRdb carries this immuneACCESS record with in-frame sequences only. Its versions omit some clonotypes, under half of them owing to an unresolved V gene in the studies checked, with the rest unexplained. The sample contains more than 2,000,000 clones, 80% to 95% of them found a single time. The top ten clonotypes cover 0.3% to 0.4% of the sample. The material sequenced was naive CD4+ T cells from PBMCs. The cell subset or site label, as the study defines it: CD45RA+ positively selected. The receptors stem from a young man in good health. Some clones in this sample may be carry-over from other donors' samples.

This clone occurred once. V is TRBV5-6 and J is TRBJ2-4; tentative D call: TRBD2 (6 bases). CDR3 length: 15 amino acids. CDR1 is SGHDT and CDR2 is YYEEEE in the germline V gene. With 6 bases removed from V and 3 bases from J, the gap between germline ends came to 16 bases. The CDR3 loop is CASTEVGGGKNIQYF. The CDR3 DNA is TGTGCCAGCACCGAGGTCGGGGGTGGCAAAAACATTCAGTACTTC.

The chain recombines TRBV9 with TRBJ2-1; 8 bases fit TRBD2. With 4 bases clipped from V and 0 bases from J, the junction kept 3 bases outside the gene matches. Germline-derived CDR1 and CDR2 are SGDLS and YYNGEE. The CDR3 contains 15 residues. CDR3 in DNA: TGTGCCAGCAGCAATAGCGGGACCTCCTACAATGAGCAGTTCTTC. This translates into CASSNSGTSYNEQFF. The whole variable domain, remainder taken from reference TRBV9 and TRBJ2-1, is DSGVTQTPKHLITATGQRVTLRCSPRSGDLSVYWYQQSLDQGLQFLIQYYNGEERAKGNILERFSAQQFPDLHSELNLSSLELGDSALYFCASSNSGTSYNEQFFGPGTRLTVL.

The chain links TRBV7-2 to TRBJ1-4, with D uncertain. Germline CDR1 is SGHTA and CDR2 is FQGNSA. Deletions cut 0 bases from V and 5 bases from J, with 10 bases between. The CDR3 sequence is 15 residues long. The CDR3 nucleotides read TGTGCCAGCAGCTTAGCGAGGGCCGACAATGAAAAACTGTTTTTT. Translating gives CASSLARADNEKLFF.

The rearrangement uses TRBV11-1 and TRBJ2-5, with 7 positions matching TRBD2. This CDR3 is 15 amino acids long. CDR1 and CDR2 (germline): SGHAT, FQDESV (reference sequence). V lost 1 base and J lost 4; bases outside the gene matches: 6. The CDR3 DNA follows: TGTGCCAGCAGCTTAGTTGCGGGAGTCCGAGAGACCCAGTACTTC. This codes for CASSLVAGVRETQYF.

The CDR3 reads CASSPPLSVGSQFF. DNA of the CDR3: TGTGCCAGCTCACCACCTCTGTCGGTTGGGTCGCAGTTCTTC. This chain uses TRBV18 with TRBJ2-1, with D unclear. The germline gives CDR1 KGHSH, CDR2 LQKENI. V was shortened by 0 bases and J by 12 bases, with 15 bases between the two germline ends. This CDR3 has 14 residues.

This clone was observed a single time. V gene TRBV29-1 combines with J gene TRBJ2-1; D not certain. CDR1 and CDR2 (germline): SQVTM, ANQGSEA. Trimming pared 0 bases from V and 8 bases from J, leaving 11 bases between. CDR3 length: 13 residues. The CDR3 loop is CSVEDKTKDEQFF. The CDR3 DNA reads TGCAGCGTTGAAGATAAAACAAAGGATGAGCAGTTCTTC.

With respect to this clone: Other nucleotide sequences in the sample specify the same CDR3. V usage is TRBV2 and J usage is TRBJ1-5; D is undetermined. Germline loops: CDR1 SNHLY, CDR2 FYNNEI. V was trimmed by 3 bases and J by 1 base, leaving 7 bases between them. This CDR3 region has 14 residues. CDR3 in amino acids: CASSDKASNQPQHF. Here the CDR3 DNA reads TGTGCCAGCAGTGATAAGGCAAGCAATCAGCCCCAGCATTTT.

As concerns this clone: Other DNA sequences from this sample encode an identical CDR3 as well. The gene calls are TRBV18 and TRBJ2-5, with D unresolved. This CDR3 has 11 residues. Looked up from germline, CDR1 is KGHSH and CDR2 is LQKENI. V was shortened by 5 bases and J by 2 bases, with 3 bases between the two germline ends. CDR3: CASSSQETQYF. Here the CDR3 DNA reads TGTGCCAGCTCAAGTCAAGAGACCCAGTACTTC.

The chain couples TRBV28 to TRBJ2-5; D remains unclear. Germline V CDR1 and CDR2: MDHEN, SYDVKM. The V end lost 3 bases, the J end lost 3 bases, and 14 bases lay between the germline ends. The length of the CDR3 is 15 residues. The CDR3: CASSFRFGSEETQYF. In nucleotides, the CDR3 is TGTGCCAGCAGTTTTCGGTTCGGATCAGAAGAGACCCAGTACTTC.

The chain has TRBV5-1 and TRBJ2-3; 9 nucleotides match TRBD1. V dropped 4 bases and J dropped 3; count of bases not matched to a gene: 3. CDR1 SGHRS and CDR2 YFSETQ come from the germline V gene. CDR3 length: 14 amino acids. CDR3 in DNA: TGCGCCAGCAGCAAGGACAGGGGAACAGATACGCAGTATTTT. Its translation is CASSKDRGTDTQYF.

This chain uses TRBV28 with TRBJ2-2; D may be TRBD1 (6 bases). This CDR3 has 14 residues. From germline, CDR1 is MDHEN and CDR2 SYDVKM. Trimming shortened V by 6 bases and J by 6 bases, and 14 bases separated the two germline ends. This chain's CDR3 is CASRPGTIAGELFF. As DNA, the CDR3 is TGTGCCAGCAGACCAGGGACAATAGCCGGGGAGCTGTTTTTT.

The chain links TRBV29-1 to TRBJ2-5; D possibly corresponds to TRBD2 (5 bases). V shed 6 bases and J shed 1 base, with 15 bases lying between them. From germline, CDR1 is SQVTM and CDR2 ANQGSEA. This CDR3 contains 14 residues. CDR3 coding DNA: TGCAGCGTAACGACCCCGGGGAGCCAAGAGACCCAGTACTTC. Translating it yields CSVTTPGSQETQYF.

The rearrangement uses TRBV18 and TRBJ1-2; TRBD1 agrees at 7 bases. The CDR3 covers 13 residues. J was trimmed by 2 bases and V by 4 bases; bases with no gene match: 1. CDR1 and CDR2 (germline): KGHSH, LQKENI. The CDR3 here is CASSRQGNYGYTF. The DNA of the CDR3 is TGTGCCAGCTCACGACAGGGAAACTATGGCTACACCTTC.

The rearrangement links TRBV5-4 to TRBJ2-2; 8 positions match TRBD2. Trimming removed 3 bases from V and 4 bases from J; junction bases left unmatched: 14. This CDR3 has 18 amino acids. The germline V gene encodes CDR1 SGHNT and CDR2 YYREEE (reference sequence). CDR3 in amino acids: CASSSQTSVRGGTGELFF. CDR3 coding DNA: TGTGCCAGCAGCTCACAGACTAGCGTAAGAGGGGGCACCGGGGAGCTGTTTTTT.

A word on this clone: The sample carries other DNA sequences with the same CDR3. The chain has TRBV5-1 and TRBJ1-5, with unresolved D. The ends were cut back, 3 bases at V and 0 bases at J, with 7 bases in the middle. CDR1 and CDR2 (germline): SGHRS, YFSETQ. There are 14 residues in the CDR3. The CDR3 DNA follows: TGCGCCAGCAGCTCGGGAGATAGCAATCAGCCCCAGCATTTT. Its translation: CASSSGDSNQPQHF.

The chain has TRBV13 and TRBJ2-6; 10 positions agree with TRBD1. With V trimmed by 8 bases and J by 2 bases, 3 bases remained unmatched. The germline CDR1 and CDR2 sequences are PRHDT and FYEKMQ (reference sequence). The CDR3 has 15 residues. The CDR3 is CASQGQGTGANVLTF. The DNA of the CDR3 is TGTGCCAGCCAGGGACAGGGGACTGGGGCCAACGTCCTGACTTTC.

This chain links TRBV18 with TRBJ1-1; TRBD1 might be the D (5 bases). Germline CDR1 and CDR2: KGHSH and LQKENI. The CDR3 contains 14 residues. V lost 4 bases and J 4 bases, leaving 13 bases between the germline ends. In DNA, the CDR3 is TGTGCCAGCTCACGGAACGTCGGGGGCACTGAAGCTTTCTTT. Encoded protein: CASSRNVGGTEAFF. Full variable domain (rest looked up from reference TRBV18 and TRBJ1-1): NAGVMQNPRHLVRRRGQEARLRCSPMKGHSHVYWYRQLPEEGLKFMVYLQKENIIDESGMPKERFSAEFPKEGPSILRIQQVVRGDSAAYFCASSRNVGGTEAFFGQGTRLTVV.

The genes are TRBV4-2 and TRBJ1-3; possibly TRBD1 for D (5 bases). Germline V gives CDR1 LGHNA, CDR2 YNFKEQ. V lost 2 bases to trimming and J lost 0 bases, with 11 bases between them. There are 16 residues in the CDR3. The CDR3 protein is CASSQLVRASGNTIYF. DNA for the CDR3: TGTGCCAGCAGCCAATTGGTCAGGGCCTCTGGAAACACCATATATTTT.